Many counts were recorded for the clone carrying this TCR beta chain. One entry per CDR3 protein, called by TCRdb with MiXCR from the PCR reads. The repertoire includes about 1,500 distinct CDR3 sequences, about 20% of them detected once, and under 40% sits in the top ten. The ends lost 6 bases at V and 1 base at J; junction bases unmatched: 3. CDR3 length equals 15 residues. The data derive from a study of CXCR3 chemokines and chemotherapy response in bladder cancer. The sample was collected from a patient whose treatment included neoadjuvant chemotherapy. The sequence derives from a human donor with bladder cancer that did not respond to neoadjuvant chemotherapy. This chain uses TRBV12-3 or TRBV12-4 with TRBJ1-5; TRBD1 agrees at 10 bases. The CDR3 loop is CASSGDRGSNQPQHF. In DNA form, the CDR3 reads TGTGCCAGCAGCGGGGACAGGGGAAGCAATCAGCCCCAGCATTTT.